This TCR beta chain was identified in a study of cytomegalovirus exposure and HLA in healthy donors. Though nominally healthy at sampling, donors likely had unrecorded immune exposures. Whole-study results and caveats: As was reported, the classifier diagnosed cytomegalovirus status with high specificity and sensitivity. What was likely a sequencing artifact was a cluster of highly shared sequence variants. Prior analysis indicated that the majority of TCR beta V segments exhibited productivity approximately 87% or approximately 30% of the time.

PCR employed 60 Vbeta and 13 Jbeta primers. Sequencing used immunoSEQ multiplex PCR; TCRdb keeps in-frame clones, though not all of them. The sample includes 150,000 to 200,000 clones, around 85% of them seen just once. The CDR3 runs 14 residues. CDR1 is LNHDA, CDR2 SQIVND, per germline (reference sequence). Trimming cost V 7 bases and J 0 bases, with 12 bases left between them. Turning to this clone: As yet, its antigen is unknown.

J is TRBJ1-1 and V is TRBV19; D is uncertain. Sequencing was performed on PBMCs. The TCR originated in a man aged 18-30 years in good health and CMV-seropositive. CDR3 bases: TGTGCCAGTACGGCCGCGGCAATGAACACTGAAGCTTTCTTT. This codes for CASTAAAMNTEAFF.